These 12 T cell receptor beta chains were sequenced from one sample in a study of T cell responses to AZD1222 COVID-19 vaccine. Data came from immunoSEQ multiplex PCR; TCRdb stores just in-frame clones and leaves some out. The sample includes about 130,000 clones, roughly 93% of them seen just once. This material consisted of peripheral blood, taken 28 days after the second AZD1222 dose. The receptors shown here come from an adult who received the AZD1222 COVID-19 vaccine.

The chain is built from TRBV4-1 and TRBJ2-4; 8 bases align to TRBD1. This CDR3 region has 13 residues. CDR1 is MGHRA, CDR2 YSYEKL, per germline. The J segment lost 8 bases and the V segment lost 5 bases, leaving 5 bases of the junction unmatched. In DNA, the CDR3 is TGCGCCAGCAGCTCGGACAGGGATGACATTCAGTACTTC. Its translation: CASSSDRDDIQYF.

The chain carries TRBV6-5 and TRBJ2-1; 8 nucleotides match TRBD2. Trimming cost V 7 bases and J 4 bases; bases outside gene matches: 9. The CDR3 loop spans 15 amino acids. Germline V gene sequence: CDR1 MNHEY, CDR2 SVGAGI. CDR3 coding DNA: TGTGCCAGCAACCAAGGACAGCGGGAGTACAATGAGCAGTTCTTC. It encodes CASNQGQREYNEQFF.

The CDR3 loop reads CASSGGMSYNEQFF. The CDR3 DNA sequence: TGTGCCAGCTCAGGGGGGATGTCCTACAATGAGCAGTTCTTC. This rearrangement joins TRBV28 to TRBJ2-1; D might be TRBD1 (7 bases). The germline gives CDR1 MDHEN, CDR2 SYDVKM. V lost 8 bases and J 1 base, leaving 12 bases between the germline ends. The CDR3 consists of 14 residues.

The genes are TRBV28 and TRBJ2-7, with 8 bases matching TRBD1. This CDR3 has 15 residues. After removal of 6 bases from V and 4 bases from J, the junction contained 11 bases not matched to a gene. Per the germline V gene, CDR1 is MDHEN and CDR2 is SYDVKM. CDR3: CASSQRTGRTYEQYF. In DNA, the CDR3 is TGTGCCAGCAGCCAGAGGACAGGGAGGACATACGAGCAGTACTTC.

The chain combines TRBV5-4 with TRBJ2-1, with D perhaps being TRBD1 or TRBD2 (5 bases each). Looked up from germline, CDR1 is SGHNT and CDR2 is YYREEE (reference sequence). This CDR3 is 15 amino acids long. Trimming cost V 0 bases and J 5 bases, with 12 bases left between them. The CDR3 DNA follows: TGTGCCAGCAGCTTGGATAGCATGGGACACAATGAGCAGTTCTTC. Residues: CASSLDSMGHNEQFF.

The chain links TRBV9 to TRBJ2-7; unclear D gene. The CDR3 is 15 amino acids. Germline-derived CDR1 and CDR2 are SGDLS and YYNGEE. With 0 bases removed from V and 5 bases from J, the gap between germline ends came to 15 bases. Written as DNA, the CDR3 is TGTGCCAGCAGCGTAGAGGGTAGTCGGTCTCACGAGCAGTACTTC. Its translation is CASSVEGSRSHEQYF.

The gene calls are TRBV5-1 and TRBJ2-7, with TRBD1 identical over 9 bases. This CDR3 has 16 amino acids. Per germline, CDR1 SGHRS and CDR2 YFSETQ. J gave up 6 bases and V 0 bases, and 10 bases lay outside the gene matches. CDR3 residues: CASSLDPRDRVFEQYF. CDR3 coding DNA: TGCGCCAGCAGCTTGGACCCTCGGGACAGGGTGTTCGAGCAGTACTTC.

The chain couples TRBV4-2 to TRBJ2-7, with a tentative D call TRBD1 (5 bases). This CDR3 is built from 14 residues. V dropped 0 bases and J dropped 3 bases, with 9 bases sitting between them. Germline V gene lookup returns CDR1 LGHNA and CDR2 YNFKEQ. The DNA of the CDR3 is TGTGCCAGCAGCCAAGATCCAGGGCGCTACGAGCAGTACTTC. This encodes CASSQDPGRYEQYF.

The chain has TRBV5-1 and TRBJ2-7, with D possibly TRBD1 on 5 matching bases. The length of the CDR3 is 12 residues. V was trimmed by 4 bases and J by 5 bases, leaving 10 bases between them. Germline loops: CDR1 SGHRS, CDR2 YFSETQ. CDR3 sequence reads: CASSTGTHEQYF. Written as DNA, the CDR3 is TGCGCCAGCAGCACAGGAACCCACGAGCAGTACTTC.

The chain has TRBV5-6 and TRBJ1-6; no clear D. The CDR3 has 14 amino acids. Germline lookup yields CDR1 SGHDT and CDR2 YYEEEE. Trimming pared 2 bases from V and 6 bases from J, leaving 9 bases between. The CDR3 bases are TGTGCCAGCAGCTTAGGCCGGATTAATTCACCCCTCCACTTT. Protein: CASSLGRINSPLHF.

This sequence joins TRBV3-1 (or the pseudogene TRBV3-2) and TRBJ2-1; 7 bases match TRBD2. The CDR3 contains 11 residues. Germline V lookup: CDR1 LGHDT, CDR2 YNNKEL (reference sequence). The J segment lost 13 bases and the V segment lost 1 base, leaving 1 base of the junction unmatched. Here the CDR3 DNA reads TGTGCCAGCAGCCAAGGGACTAGACAGTTCTTC. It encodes CASSQGTRQFF.

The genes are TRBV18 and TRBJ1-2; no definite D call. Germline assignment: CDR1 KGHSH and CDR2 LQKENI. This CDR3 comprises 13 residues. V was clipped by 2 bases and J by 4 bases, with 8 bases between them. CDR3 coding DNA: TGTGCCAGCTCACCAGGGTCTATCTATGGCTACACCTTC. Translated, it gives CASSPGSIYGYTF. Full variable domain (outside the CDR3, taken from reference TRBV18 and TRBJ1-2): NAGVMQNPRHLVRRRGQEARLRCSPMKGHSHVYWYRQLPEEGLKFMVYLQKENIIDESGMPKERFSAEFPKEGPSILRIQQVVRGDSAAYFCASSPGSIYGYTFGSGTRLTVV.